The 11 T cell receptor beta chains in this list originate from one sample, sequenced in a study of shared clonotypes between healthy human individuals. Generated by immunoSEQ multiplex PCR, the TCRdb table keeps only in-frame clones and is missing some. The profile shows roughly 2.5 million clones, roughly nine tenths of them singletons. The sample comprised naive CD4+ T cells sorted from blood. The subset: CD45RA+ positively selected. Source of these receptors: a man aged 18 to 35 in good health.

The chain employs TRBV7-2 and TRBJ2-1; 8 bases map to TRBD2. The CDR3 extends over 15 amino acids. CDR1 and CDR2 (germline): SGHTA, FQGNSA. V was clipped by 0 bases and J by 7 bases; unmatched bases: 5. The CDR3 loop reads CASSLAREGRNEQFF. In DNA form, the CDR3 reads TGTGCCAGCAGCTTAGCCCGGGAGGGCCGAAATGAGCAGTTCTTC.

CDR3 nucleotides: TGTGCCAGCAGCTTCGGGCAGGGGGTCTTCTTT. It specifies CASSFGQGVFF. The rearrangement uses TRBV5-6 and TRBJ1-1; TRBD1 agrees at 7 bases. The junction had 6 bases not matched to a gene; V was cut back by 2 bases and J by 14 bases. This CDR3 contains 11 residues. CDR1 and CDR2 (germline): SGHDT, YYEEEE.

The chain has TRBV19 and TRBJ1-1, with D tentatively TRBD1 (6 bases). The CDR3 sequence is 16 residues long. V was pared by 4 bases and J by 0 bases, with 15 bases between. CDR1 and CDR2 (germline): LNHDA, SQIVND (reference sequence). This CDR3 reads CASSTTGYSMNTEAFF. The CDR3 DNA sequence: TGTGCCAGTAGTACAACAGGGTATTCCATGAACACTGAAGCTTTCTTT.

In this sample, this clone turned up a few times. This chain joins TRBV18 and TRBJ1-2; maybe TRBD1 (5 bases). The CDR3 is made up of 13 amino acids. CDR1 is KGHSH and CDR2 is LQKENI in the germline V gene. V was shortened by 5 bases and J by 1 base, with 8 bases between the two germline ends. CDR3 coding DNA: TGTGCCAGCTCATCCGACAGTAACTATGGCTACACCTTC. Protein: CASSSDSNYGYTF. Filled out from reference TRBV18 and TRBJ1-2, the complete variable domain reads NAGVMQNPRHLVRRRGQEARLRCSPMKGHSHVYWYRQLPEEGLKFMVYLQKENIIDESGMPKERFSAEFPKEGPSILRIQQVVRGDSAAYFCASSSDSNYGYTFGSGTRLTVV.

A word on this clone: At the DNA level, this CDR3 is encoded by other sequences in the same sample as well. The V call is TRBV11-3, the J call TRBJ2-2; D is uncertain. The CDR3 is 13 amino acids. Trimming took off 3 bases at V and 5 bases at J, with 7 bases between the two ends. In germline, CDR1 is SGHNT, CDR2 YENEEA. The CDR3 DNA reads TGTGCCAGCAGCTTTGGGCGTACCGGGGAGCTGTTTTTT. Its translation: CASSFGRTGELFF.

This chain connects TRBV29-1 to TRBJ2-2, with 14 bases identical to TRBD2. CDR3 size: 16 residues. Germline loops: CDR1 SQVTM, CDR2 ANQGSEA. V lost 7 bases and J lost 2; bases outside the gene matches: 6. The CDR3 DNA sequence: TGCAGCGCCGGGACTAGCGGGAGTACAAACACCGGGGAGCTGTTTTTT. This gives the protein CSAGTSGSTNTGELFF.

The chain links TRBV30 to TRBJ2-1; TRBD2 matches at 13 bases. The CDR3 loop spans 16 amino acids. The germline CDR1 and CDR2 sequences are GTSNPN and SVGIG (reference sequence). V shed 1 base and J 2 bases; nucleotides not matched to a gene: 2. DNA for the CDR3: TGTGCCTGGAGTGCCGGGACTAGCGGGACCTACAATGAGCAGTTCTTC. Translating gives CAWSAGTSGTYNEQFF.

Here the CDR3 DNA reads TGTGCCAGCAGCAGCCGACAGGGGGGCGACGGAGAGACCCAGTACTTC. This codes for CASSSRQGGDGETQYF. This chain joins TRBV7-2 and TRBJ2-5; TRBD1 matches 9 bases. CDR3 size: 16 residues. V lost 5 bases, J lost 4 bases, and 11 bases stayed unmatched. CDR1 is SGHTA, CDR2 FQGNSA, per germline.

J is TRBJ1-3 and V is TRBV30, with D perhaps matching TRBD1 (6 bases). The V and J ends lost 3 bases and 0 bases respectively, with 18 bases between them. Germline values: CDR1 GTSNPN, CDR2 SVGIG (reference sequence). The CDR3 consists of 17 residues. CDR3 sequence: CAWRGQGIPLSGNTIYF. The CDR3 coding sequence is TGTGCCTGGAGGGGGCAGGGGATCCCGCTCTCTGGAAACACCATATATTTT. Supplemented by reference TRBV30 and TRBJ1-3, the full variable domain reads SQTIHQWPATLVQPVGSPLSLECTVEGTSNPNLYWYRQAAGRGLQLLFYSVGIGQISSEVPQNLSASRPQDRQFILSSKKLLLSDSGFYLCAWRGQGIPLSGNTIYFGEGSWLTVV.

V usage is TRBV6-1 and J usage is TRBJ2-3; possibly TRBD2 for D (6 bases). V lost 8 bases and J 0 bases, leaving 9 bases between the germline ends. Germline lookup yields CDR1 MNHNS and CDR2 SASEGT. The CDR3 is made up of 13 amino acids. The CDR3 loop is CASGGTSTDTQYF. The DNA for the CDR3 is TGTGCCAGCGGGGGGACTAGCACAGATACGCAGTATTTT.

CDR3 region: CASSLWVEGDEKLFF. The CDR3 DNA reads TGTGCCAGTAGCCTTTGGGTGGAGGGAGATGAAAAACTGTTTTTT. The gene calls are TRBV19 and TRBJ1-4, with D hard to call. V lost 6 bases to trimming and J lost 6 bases, with 17 bases between them. Germline V gene data show CDR1 as LNHDA and CDR2 as SQIVND (reference sequence). CDR3 length: 15 amino acids.